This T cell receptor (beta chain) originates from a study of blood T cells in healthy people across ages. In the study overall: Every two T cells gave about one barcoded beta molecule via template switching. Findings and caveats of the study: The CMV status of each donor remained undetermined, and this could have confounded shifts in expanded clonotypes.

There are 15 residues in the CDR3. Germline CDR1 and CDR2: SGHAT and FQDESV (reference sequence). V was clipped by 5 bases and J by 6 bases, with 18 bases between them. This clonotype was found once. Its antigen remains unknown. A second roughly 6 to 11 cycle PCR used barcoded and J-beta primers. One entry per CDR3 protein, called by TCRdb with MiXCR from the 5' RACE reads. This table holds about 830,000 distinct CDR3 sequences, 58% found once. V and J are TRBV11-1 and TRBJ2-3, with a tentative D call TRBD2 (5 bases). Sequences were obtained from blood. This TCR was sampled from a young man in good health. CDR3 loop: CASSPAGTPGDTQYF. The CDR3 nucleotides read TGTGCCAGCAGCCCTGCAGGAACCCCGGGGGATACGCAGTATTTT. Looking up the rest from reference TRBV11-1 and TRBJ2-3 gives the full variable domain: EAEVAQSPRYKITEKSQAVAFWCDPISGHATLYWYRQILGQGPELLVQFQDESVVDDSQLPKDRFSAERLKGVDSTLKIQPAELGDSAMYLCASSPAGTPGDTQYFGPGTRLTVL.